This T cell receptor beta chain came from a study of CD8+CD57+ T cells in acquired aplastic anemia (dated by TCRdb to the late 2010s). Regarding the research as a whole: A mean of approximately 3 ug of DNA, ranging from about 0.17 to 30 ug, was extracted from sorted CD4+ and CD8+ cells. A CD8+CD57+ expansion meant a frequency higher than the mean frequency seen in healthy subjects.

TCR beta VDJ combination and CDR3 sequence profiling used genomic DNA as the template. TCR repertoire sequencing was run on an Illumina HiSeq 2000. The published analysis was carried out like this. TRBV/TRBJ rearrangement plots, CDR3 size and DJ length profiles, and Simpson's diversity index were used to assess repertoires. The most abundant DNA sequence in the deep sequencing data was taken as the immunodominant clone. CDR3 amino acid sequences were screened for sharing across subjects and were compared with published repertoires and the VDJdb database. In TCRdb, the public reads were trimmed at Q25 with fastp and aligned with MiXCR, with productive beta chains retained. Each CDR3 protein appears once, grouped with its most common genes and DNA. TCRdb, not the authors, supplied the V and J calls. Recorded for this sample are about 98,000 distinct CDR3 sequences; about 63% of them occurred a single time. The top ten clonotypes cover about 60% of the sample.

The patients picked for sequencing were ones in whom flow cytometry had shown an expansion of CD8+CD57+ cells. Severe acquired aplastic anemia was diagnosed in all patients according to International Study of Aplastic Anemia and Agranulocytosis and Camitta criteria. No therapy had been received by the patients at the time of blood sampling. TCR repertoires of sorted CD4+ and CD8+ blood T cells from severe aplastic anemia patients and healthy subjects were deep-sequenced in the study. Patients were enrolled under clinicaltrials.gov protocols 00001620, 01623167, 00001397, 00071045, 00081523 and 00961064 in the USA. Ficoll-Paque density gradient centrifugation was used to isolate peripheral blood mononuclear cells. Before DNA extraction, CD4+ and CD8+ T cells were sorted with FACS or magnetic beads. General study outcomes and caveats: No significant difference in CD8+ Simpson's diversity was found between patients and healthy controls (P=0.060). Around 27 CD8+ CDR3 sequences were found to be shared between patients and controls, but these sequences appeared to be highly expressed in patients and within the immunodominant clones of the patients.

The CDR3 measures 17 amino acids from cysteine to phenylalanine. Just the 51-base CDR3 DNA is kept, in frame starting at base 1. CDR1 and CDR2 are read off the germline V gene as MGHRA and YSYEKL. Here V drops 3 bases and J drops 0 bases, and the junction holds 0 bases not matched to any gene. For this clonotype: No antigen is known for it. The input lacks base qualities; no much larger clone sits a single base away.

The receptor was derived from a human donor with aplastic anemia. Source material: sorted CD4+, CD8+, or CD8+CD57+ T cells (not recorded which) from PBMCs. The chain uses TRBV4-1 and TRBJ2-2, and 14 junctional nucleotides match TRBD2. Here the CDR3 is given as CASSQGLAGANTGELFF. The nucleotide sequence is given as TGCGCCAGCAGCCAGGGACTAGCGGGGGCGAACACCGGGGAGCTGTTTTTT.